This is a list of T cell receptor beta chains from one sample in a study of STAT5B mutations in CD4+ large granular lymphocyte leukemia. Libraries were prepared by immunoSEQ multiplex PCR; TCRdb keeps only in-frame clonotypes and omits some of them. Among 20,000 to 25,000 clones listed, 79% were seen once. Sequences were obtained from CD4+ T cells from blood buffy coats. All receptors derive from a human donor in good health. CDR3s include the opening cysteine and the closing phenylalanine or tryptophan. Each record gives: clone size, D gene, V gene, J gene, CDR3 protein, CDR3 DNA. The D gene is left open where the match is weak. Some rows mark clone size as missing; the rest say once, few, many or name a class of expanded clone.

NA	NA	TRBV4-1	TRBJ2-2	CASSQEVNTGELFF	TGCGCCAGCAGCCAAGAGGTGAACACCGGGGAGCTGTTTTTT
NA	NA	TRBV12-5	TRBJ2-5	CASGLEQGWGQETQYF	TGTGCTAGTGGTTTGGAACAGGGTTGGGGGCAAGAGACCCAGTACTTC
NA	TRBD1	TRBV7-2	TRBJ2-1	CASSLALGKQGNEQFF	TGTGCCAGCAGCTTAGCGTTGGGCAAACAGGGGAATGAGCAGTTCTTC
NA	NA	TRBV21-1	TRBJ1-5	CASSLKGGTGRCNQPQHF	TGTGCCAGCAGTCTAAAAGGCGGGACAGGGCGTTGCAATCAGCCCCAGCATTTT
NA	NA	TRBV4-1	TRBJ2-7	CASSQAGLDFSEQYF	TGCGCCAGCAGCCAAGCCGGCCTAGATTTCTCCGAGCAGTACTTC
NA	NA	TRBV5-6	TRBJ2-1	CASSLLGGVLYNEQFF	TGTGCCAGCAGCTTGCTTGGGGGAGTGCTTTACAATGAGCAGTTCTTC
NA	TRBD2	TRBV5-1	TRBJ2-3	CASSLGSGAGGDTQYF	TGCGCCAGCAGCTTGGGGTCCGGCGCGGGAGGGGATACGCAGTATTTT
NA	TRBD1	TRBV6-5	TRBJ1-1	CASIPQGQGLVGAFF	TGTGCCAGCATTCCTCAAGGACAGGGCCTAGTGGGAGCTTTCTTT
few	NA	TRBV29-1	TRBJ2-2	CSVVPRENTGELFF	TGCAGCGTTGTACCCAGGGAGAACACCGGGGAGCTGTTTTTT
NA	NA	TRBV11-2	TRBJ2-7	CASSLDLPTGVYEQYF	TGTGCCAGCAGCTTAGATTTACCGACAGGAGTATACGAGCAGTACTTC
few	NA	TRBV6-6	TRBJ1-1	CASSLEGENTEAFF	TGTGCCAGCAGTTTAGAGGGCGAGAACACTGAAGCTTTCTTT
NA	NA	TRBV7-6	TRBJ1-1	CASSLEGEGKAFF	TGTGCCAGCAGCTTAGAAGGGGAAGGGAAAGCTTTCTTT
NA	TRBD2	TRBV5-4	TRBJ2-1	CASSLGLAGGFDEQFF	TGTGCCAGCAGCCTCGGACTAGCGGGAGGTTTCGATGAGCAGTTCTTC
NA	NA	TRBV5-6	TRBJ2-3	CASSLVPATSTDTQYF	TGTGCCAGCAGCTTGGTTCCAGCGACTAGCACAGATACGCAGTATTTT
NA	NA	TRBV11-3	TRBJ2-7	CASSSRGGFYEQYF	TGTGCCAGCAGCTCCCGAGGAGGCTTCTACGAGCAGTACTTC
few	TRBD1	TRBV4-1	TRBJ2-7	CASSQSGTGGEMSEQYF	TGCGCCAGCAGCCAAAGCGGGACAGGGGGCGAGATGAGCGAGCAGTACTTC
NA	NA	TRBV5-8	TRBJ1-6	CASSLGLQPDSPLHF	TGTGCCAGCAGCTTGGGATTACAGCCAGATTCACCCCTCCACTTT
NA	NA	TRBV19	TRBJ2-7	CASSLFGGPGAGYEQYF	TGTGCCAGTAGTCTTTTCGGGGGCCCAGGGGCCGGCTACGAGCAGTACTTC